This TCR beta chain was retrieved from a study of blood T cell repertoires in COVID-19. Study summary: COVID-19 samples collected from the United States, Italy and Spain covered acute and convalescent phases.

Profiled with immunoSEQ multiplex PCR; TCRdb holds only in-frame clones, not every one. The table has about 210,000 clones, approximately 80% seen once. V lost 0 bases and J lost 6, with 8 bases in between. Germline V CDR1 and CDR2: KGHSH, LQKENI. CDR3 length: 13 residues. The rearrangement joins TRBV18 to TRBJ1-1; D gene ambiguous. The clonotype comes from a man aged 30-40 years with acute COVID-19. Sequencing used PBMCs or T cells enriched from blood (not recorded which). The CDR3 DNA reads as TGTGCCAGCTCACCACCCCCCCCCGCTGAAGCTTTCTTT. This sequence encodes CASSPPPPAEAFF.